This T cell receptor beta chain was recorded in a study of CD8 T cells in Susac syndrome. Study background: At the time of blood draw, patients with Susac syndrome were therapy-naive, receiving corticosteroids, or receiving intravenous immunoglobulin alone.

Between the trimmed V and J ends, which lost 5 bases and 4 bases, there was a span of 8 bases. Germline assignment: CDR1 MDHEN and CDR2 SYDVKM. The CDR3 extends over 12 amino acids. The T cells that were sequenced for TCR beta were CD8+ and CD4+ cells from blood. TEMRA cells were FACS-enriched, with CD8+ and CD4+ T cells isolated negatively. This clonotype has a handful of counts. Random hexamers were used to reverse transcribe the RNA input (about 0.5 to 1 ug). The CDR3 of TCR beta was amplified by immunoSEQ multiplex PCR across 54 Vbeta and 13 Jbeta. TCRdb reprocessed the immunoSEQ multiplex PCR reads with MiXCR, giving one entry per CDR3 protein. The sample lists about 150,000 distinct CDR3 sequences; more than 90% were seen once.

The chain has TRBV28 and TRBJ1-2; D call uncertain. The sequencing input was CD4+ T cells from PBMCs. The sequence came from a human donor with Susac syndrome. The CDR3 region is CASSPTGYGYTF. In DNA, the CDR3 is TGTGCCAGCAGTCCCACGGGCTATGGCTACACCTTC.